One sample yielded the 13 T cell receptor beta chains listed below, sequenced in a study of cytomegalovirus exposure and HLA in healthy donors. A multiplex PCR was run with 60 Vbeta primers and 13 Jbeta primers. Sequenced by immunoSEQ multiplex PCR; TCRdb stores in-frame clones only, minus some. Of about 130,000 clones in the sample, around 82% are singletons; the top ten hold about 11%. The sample consisted of PBMCs. These receptors originate from a male donor in good health and CMV-seropositive.

This clone has just a few counts. This chain links TRBV27 with TRBJ2-7; 7 bases are a match to TRBD2. V was pared by 6 bases and J by 5 bases, with 4 bases of the junction left unmatched. Germline V gene sequence: CDR1 MNHEY, CDR2 SMNVEV (reference sequence). The CDR3 sequence is 12 residues long. The CDR3 loop reads CASRTGRNEQYF. The CDR3 coding sequence is TGTGCCAGCAGGACCGGGAGGAACGAGCAGTACTTC.

This clone was detected once. V is TRBV28 and J is TRBJ1-1; 9 nucleotides align to TRBD1. This CDR3 spans 17 amino acids. Trimming took 3 bases from V and 0 from J; bases not matched to a gene: 8. Germline V gene lookup returns CDR1 MDHEN and CDR2 SYDVKM. The CDR3 coding sequence is TGTGCCAGCAGTTTGCTGGGGACAGGGAAAATGAACACTGAAGCTTTCTTT. Protein sequence: CASSLLGTGKMNTEAFF. The full variable domain, rest sourced from reference TRBV28 and TRBJ1-1, is DVKVTQSSRYLVKRTGEKVFLECVQDMDHENMFWYRQDPGLGLRLIYFSYDVKMKEKGDIPEGYSVSREKKERFSLILESASTNQTSMYLCASSLLGTGKMNTEAFFGQGTRLTVV.

The rearrangement joins TRBV29-1 to TRBJ2-1; D is unclear. V was shortened by 5 bases and J by 5 bases, with 16 bases between the two germline ends. There are 14 residues in the CDR3. Germline lookup yields CDR1 SQVTM and CDR2 ANQGSEA. The CDR3, as DNA: TGCAGCGTTTCCTTACTTCACCTAAACAATGAGCAGTTCTTC. Translated, it gives CSVSLLHLNNEQFF.

The J gene is TRBJ2-1, the V gene TRBV27; D is perhaps TRBD2 (6 bases). Trimming took off 6 bases at V and 6 bases at J, with 12 bases between the two ends. The CDR3 runs to 13 residues. Germline assignment: CDR1 MNHEY and CDR2 SMNVEV (reference sequence). CDR3 protein: CASRGRTSNEQFF. The CDR3 DNA sequence: TGTGCCAGCAGGGGGAGGACGTCCAATGAGCAGTTCTTC.

The chain recombines TRBV7-2 with TRBJ2-1, with TRBD2 matching over 10 bases. Germline V lookup: CDR1 SGHTA, CDR2 FQGNSA. V dropped 5 bases and J dropped 8; count of bases not matched to a gene: 9. This CDR3 is 15 amino acids long. The CDR3, as DNA: TGTGCCAGCAGCCACCCGACTAGCGGGTCCGATGAGCAGTTCTTC. It translates to CASSHPTSGSDEQFF.

The chain joins TRBV7-2 to TRBJ2-6; a possible D gene is TRBD2 (5 bases). In germline, CDR1 is SGHTA, CDR2 FQGNSA. CDR3 size: 15 residues. The V and J ends lost 8 bases and 1 base respectively, with 12 bases between them. The CDR3 region is CASGLGRSGANVLTF. Written as DNA, the CDR3 is TGTGCCAGCGGCCTGGGGAGATCTGGGGCCAACGTCCTGACTTTC.

The chain recombines TRBV4-3 with TRBJ2-1; 7 bases are shared with TRBD1. Germline CDR1 is LGHNA and CDR2 is YSLEER. The J segment lost 7 bases and the V segment lost 3 bases, leaving 9 bases of the junction unmatched. This CDR3 has 15 residues. The CDR3 sequence: CASSQVGTVRNEQFF. In DNA form, the CDR3 reads TGCGCCAGCAGCCAGGTCGGGACAGTGAGGAATGAGCAGTTCTTC.

The V call is TRBV19, the J call TRBJ2-7; 8 bases are a match to TRBD2. This CDR3 has 13 amino acids. The junction had 6 bases not matched to a gene; V was cut back by 4 bases and J by 7 bases. Germline V CDR1 and CDR2: LNHDA, SQIVND (reference sequence). This CDR3 is CASSTREGGEQYF. CDR3 in DNA: TGTGCCAGTAGTACCCGGGAGGGCGGGGAGCAGTACTTC.

The chain is built from TRBV7-3 and TRBJ2-2; 7 bases map to TRBD1. Germline V CDR1 and CDR2: SGHTA, FQGTGA. CDR3 length: 15 amino acids. Unmatched junction bases numbered 8, after V lost 8 bases and J lost 2 bases. As DNA, the CDR3 is TGTGCCAGCGGCCTGACAGGGCCAAACACCGGGGAGCTGTTTTTT. It translates to CASGLTGPNTGELFF.

CDR3 residues: CASSYVTGSYEQYF. CDR3 bases: TGTGCCAGCAGTTACGTGACAGGGAGCTACGAGCAGTACTTC. V gene TRBV6-5 combines with J gene TRBJ2-5, with 7 bases identical to TRBD1. The end of the DNA fits TRBJ2-7 better, so the J call may be wrong. The germline V gene encodes CDR1 MNHEY and CDR2 SVGAGI. The CDR3 covers 14 residues.

The genes are TRBV10-2 and TRBJ2-1; D unclear. Per germline, CDR1 WSHSY and CDR2 SAAADI. The CDR3 is 12 residues long. V was pared by 4 bases and J by 10 bases, with 11 bases between. The CDR3 reads CASSGSLNEQFF. CDR3 coding DNA: TGCGCCAGCAGTGGGAGCCTGAACGAGCAGTTCTTC.

The rearrangement joins TRBV11-3 to TRBJ2-7; D perhaps matches TRBD1 (6 bases). Trimming removed 1 base from V and 4 bases from J, with 11 bases in between. Per the germline V gene, CDR1 is SGHNT and CDR2 is YENEEA. The CDR3 is 14 residues long. The CDR3 sequence: CASSLAGAEYEQYF. In nucleotides, the CDR3 is TGTGCCAGCAGCTTAGCAGGGGCGGAGTACGAGCAGTACTTC.

The chain has TRBV27 and TRBJ1-6; D is ambiguous. The germline V gene encodes CDR1 MNHEY and CDR2 SMNVEV (reference sequence). The V and J ends lost 3 bases and 7 bases respectively, with 7 bases between them. The CDR3 sequence is 13 residues long. CDR3 in amino acids: CASSFRGNSPLHF. DNA for the CDR3: TGTGCCAGCAGTTTCCGAGGAAATTCACCCCTCCACTTT.